The 5 T cell receptor beta chains below come from one sample, sequenced in a study of naive and memory T cell subsets. Treatment given: skin biopsy from PPD injection site in Mantoux-positive individual. TCR cDNA received a 3' ligated oligonucleotide that carried a UMI. Ligated cDNA underwent four rounds of PCR with nested alpha and beta constant region primers and SP2. Each CDR3 protein gets one entry after TCRdb re-called the UMI-ligation and nested PCR reads with MiXCR. Here the sample spans tens of thousands of distinct CDR3 sequences, roughly 6.6% being singletons. The sample in question was skin, obtained from a tuberculin skin test site. The receptors come from an adult in good health.

This clonotype came up many times. This chain links TRBV29-1 with TRBJ1-1, with a tentative D call TRBD1 (5 bases). The CDR3 covers 18 residues. CDR1 is SQVTM, CDR2 ANQGSEA, per germline. V was clipped by 1 base and J by 0 bases, with 21 bases between them. CDR3 loop: CSVEVLRGEGILNTEAFF. CDR3 coding DNA: TGCAGCGTTGAAGTACTCCGGGGCGAGGGGATCCTGAACACTGAAGCTTTCTTT. Together with reference TRBV29-1 and TRBJ1-1, the CDR3 gives the full variable domain: SAVISQKPSRDICQRGTSLTIQCQVDSQVTMMFWYRQQPGQSLTLIATANQGSEATYESGFVIDKFPISRPNLTFSTLTVSNMSPEDSSIYLCSVEVLRGEGILNTEAFFGQGTRLTVV.

This rearrangement joins TRBV5-4 to TRBJ2-5; D uncertain. The CDR3 is 11 residues long. Deletions cut 1 base from V and 4 bases from J, with 2 bases between. The germline CDR1 and CDR2 sequences are SGHNT and YYREEE (reference sequence). CDR3 sequence: CASSLRETQYF. CDR3 coding DNA: TGTGCCAGCAGCTTGCGAGAGACCCAGTACTTC.

This clonotype was picked up many times. The junction departs from germline at one end; a sequencing error may be responsible. The chain joins TRBV20-1 to TRBJ2-7; D gene ambiguous. The CDR3 spans 10 residues. CDR1 and CDR2 (germline): DFQATT, SNEGSKA (reference sequence). The CDR3 region is CSARGYEQYF. DNA for the CDR3: TGCAGTGCGAGAGGCTACGAGCAGTACTTC.

Many counts were recorded for this clonotype. The chain joins TRBV12-5 to TRBJ1-5; D gene uncertain. CDR1 is LGHNT, CDR2 FRNRAP, per germline. V lost 6 bases to trimming and J lost 7 bases, with 7 bases between them. The CDR3 contains 11 residues. The CDR3 protein is CASGGIQPQHF. CDR3 nucleotide sequence: TGTGCTAGTGGCGGCATCCAGCCCCAGCATTTT.

This chain's CDR3 is CASSPDTGNNQPQHF. The DNA for the CDR3 is TGTGCCAGCTCACCAGACACAGGGAACAATCAGCCCCAGCATTTT. This chain links TRBV18 with TRBJ1-5; a possible D gene is TRBD1 (6 bases). The CDR3 has 15 amino acids. Deletions cut 2 bases from V and 3 bases from J, with 11 bases between. In germline, CDR1 is KGHSH, CDR2 LQKENI.